This TCR beta chain was captured in a study of response to subunit inactivated influenza vaccine. General study points: Every seasonal influenza vaccination brings in few new T cells, the authors suggested.

MiXCR, applied by TCRdb to the RT-PCR reads, yields one record per CDR3 protein. The sample consists of 530,000 or so distinct CDR3 sequences, less than 30% of them appearing once. There are a few counts of this clonotype. Antigen specificity is unknown. Sequencing used CD4+ T cells sorted from PBMCs, obtained more than 4 days after vaccination. The TCR originated in a man between 45 and 60 years old who received an inactivated influenza vaccine.

The CDR3 loop is CAWSVLGIGNQPQHF. The CDR3 bases are TGTGCCTGGAGTGTGCTGGGAATAGGCAATCAGCCCCAGCATTTT. The chain employs TRBV30 and TRBJ1-5; D unresolved. Germline V gene sequence: CDR1 GTSNPN, CDR2 SVGIG (reference sequence). This CDR3 spans 15 amino acids. Trimming cost V 0 bases and J 2 bases, with 11 bases left between them.